A selection of T cell receptor beta chains follows, all from one sample in a study of T cells in Graves' hyperthyroidism and ophthalmopathy. TCRdb used MiXCR to reprocess the multiplex PCR reads, holding one entry per CDR3 protein. The table includes around 600,000 distinct CDR3 sequences, roughly 15% detected once. Sequencing was performed on blood. All receptors come from a woman between 45 and 65 years old with Graves' ophthalmopathy. Each CDR3 is given with its conserved first and last residue. The order of the fields is J gene, clone size, D gene, V gene, CDR3 protein, CDR3 DNA. The D gene is left open where the match is weak. Only some rows state a clone size, as once, few, many or a class for expanded clones.

TRBJ2-4 | few | - | TRBV4-3 | CASSQAVRAKNIQYF | TGCGCCAGCAGCCAAGCTGTGAGAGCCAAAAACATTCAGTACTTC
TRBJ2-2 | many | TRBD2 | TRBV3-1 | CASSQASGTGELFF | TGTGCCAGCAGCCAGGCTAGCGGGACCGGGGAGCTGTTTTTT
TRBJ2-1 | many | - | TRBV13 | CASSLANPVEQFF | TGTGCCAGCAGCTTAGCCAATCCGGTGGAGCAGTTCTTC
TRBJ1-5 | few | - | TRBV9 | CASSVEGQPYQPQHF | TGTGCCAGCAGCGTCGAAGGGCAGCCCTATCAGCCCCAGCATTTT
TRBJ1-5 | many | TRBD1 | TRBV20-1 | CSALGQFNQPQHF | TGCAGTGCTCTGGGACAGTTCAATCAGCCCCAGCATTTT
TRBJ1-4 | - | TRBD1 | TRBV27 | CATSSNRGRNEKLFF | TGTGCCACCAGTTCCAACAGGGGAAGGAATGAAAAACTGTTTTTT
TRBJ2-7 | - | - | TRBV30 | CAWSPGGPYEQYF | TGTGCCTGGAGTCCCGGGGGGCCCTACGAGCAGTACTTC
TRBJ2-1 | many | TRBD2 | TRBV28 | CASRHTGTSGRMDEQFF | TGTGCCAGCAGACATACCGGGACTAGCGGTAGAATGGATGAGCAGTTCTTC
TRBJ2-1 | few | - | TRBV29-1 | CSVAGRTNRLSYNEQFF | TGCAGCGTTGCAGGTAGGACCAACAGACTCTCCTACAATGAGCAGTTCTTC
TRBJ1-2 | many | - | TRBV27 | CASSEGMGVFYGYTF | TGTGCCAGCAGTGAGGGAATGGGGGTATTTTATGGCTACACCTTC
TRBJ2-2 | many | - | TRBV28 | CASLAFSNTGELFF | TGTGCCAGTCTGGCGTTTTCTAACACCGGGGAGCTGTTTTTT
TRBJ2-7 | few | - | TRBV20-1 | CSARERTNAYEQYF | TGCAGTGCTAGAGAAAGGACAAACGCCTACGAGCAGTACTTC
TRBJ2-5 | many | - | TRBV4-3 | CASSQDGSLQETQYF | TGCGCCAGCAGCCAAGACGGGAGCCTACAAGAGACCCAGTACTTC
TRBJ1-4 | many | - | TRBV5-5 | CASSVDYATNEKLFF | TGTGCCAGCAGCGTCGATTACGCAACTAATGAAAAACTGTTTTTT
TRBJ2-3 | - | - | TRBV28 | CASSLWTADTQYF | TGTGCCAGCAGTTTATGGACGGCAGATACGCAGTATTTT
TRBJ2-2 | - | TRBD2 | TRBV6-5 | CASSYSGVAGVPGELFF | TGTGCCAGCAGTTACTCAGGGGTAGCGGGGGTCCCCGGGGAGCTGTTTTTT
TRBJ2-1 | - | TRBD2 | TRBV12-3/TRBV12-4 | CASRAGTSGRPANRFNEQFF | TGTGCCAGCAGGGCCGGGACTAGCGGGAGGCCTGCCAACCGATTCAATGAGCAGTTCTTC
TRBJ2-3 | few | TRBD2 | TRBV7-6 | CASSLGAGSITDTQYF | TGTGCCAGCAGCTTAGGAGCGGGATCCATCACAGATACGCAGTATTTT
TRBJ1-1 | many | TRBD1 | TRBV13 | CASSSPGQQNTEAFF | TGTGCCAGCAGCTCTCCGGGACAGCAGAACACTGAAGCTTTCTTT
TRBJ1-2 | - | TRBD1 | TRBV27 | CASRPGTGGAIFHGYTF | TGTGCCAGCAGGCCCGGGACAGGGGGCGCGATTTTTCATGGCTACACCTTC
TRBJ2-7 | - | TRBD1 | TRBV29-1 | CSVEAGTGASYEQYF | TGCAGCGTTGAGGCCGGGACAGGGGCCTCCTACGAGCAGTACTTC
TRBJ2-3 | many | TRBD2 | TRBV28 | CASSPRGTSGDYTDTQYF | TGTGCCAGCAGCCCCAGGGGGACTAGCGGAGACTACACAGATACGCAGTATTTT
TRBJ2-3 | few | - | TRBV29-1 | CSVPRGDTQYF | TGCAGCGTCCCGAGGGGGGATACGCAGTATTTT
TRBJ2-3 | many | TRBD2 | TRBV12-3/TRBV12-4 | CASTLGLAGDGSTDTQYF | TGTGCCAGCACCTTGGGACTAGCGGGAGATGGTAGCACAGATACGCAGTATTTT
TRBJ1-1 | many | - | TRBV2 | CASTVGNTEAFF | TGTGCCAGCACGGTAGGGAACACTGAAGCTTTCTTT
TRBJ2-5 | few | - | TRBV20-1 | CSADQTGSAQETQYF | TGCAGTGCTGACCAGACAGGATCTGCCCAAGAGACCCAGTACTTC
TRBJ2-3 | many | - | TRBV5-1 | CASSGGPKSTDTQYF | TGCGCCAGCAGCGGAGGACCGAAAAGCACAGATACGCAGTATTTT
TRBJ2-1 | many | TRBD2 | TRBV11-3 | CASSFGGEKSSYNEQFF | TGTGCCAGCAGCTTCGGGGGGGAAAAGAGCTCCTACAATGAGCAGTTCTTC
TRBJ2-3 | many | - | TRBV2 | CASSPLQMRTDTQYF | TGTGCCAGCAGTCCCCTACAGATGCGCACAGATACGCAGTATTTT
TRBJ2-7 | many | TRBD2 | TRBV6-6 | CASSYSPGLASEQYF | TGTGCCAGCAGTTACTCGCCGGGACTAGCCTCCGAGCAGTACTTC
TRBJ2-3 | - | - | TRBV9 | CASSVEATTPVTDTQYF | TGTGCCAGCAGCGTAGAGGCTACAACCCCTGTCACAGATACGCAGTATTTT
TRBJ1-2 | - | TRBD1 | TRBV19 | CASTYTQGDKNYGYTF | TGTGCCAGTACCTACACCCAGGGGGACAAGAACTATGGCTACACCTTC
TRBJ2-7 | many | TRBD1 | TRBV6-2/TRBV6-3 | CASRIMDRGPFEQYF | TGTGCCAGCAGGATAATGGACAGGGGGCCGTTCGAGCAGTACTTC
TRBJ2-7 | many | - | TRBV2 | CASKGGATYEQYF | TGTGCCAGCAAAGGGGGAGCTACCTACGAGCAGTACTTC
TRBJ2-7 | many | - | TRBV2 | CASTGDYEQYF | TGTGCCAGCACTGGGGATTACGAGCAGTACTTC
TRBJ1-2 | many | - | TRBV28 | CASRAGYGYTF | TGTGCCAGCAGGGCCGGCTATGGCTACACCTTC
TRBJ2-7 | - | TRBD2 | TRBV10-3 | CAISESIVGTSGSRQYF | TGTGCCATCAGTGAGTCTATCGTAGGGACTAGCGGGAGTAGGCAGTACTTC
TRBJ2-2 | many | - | TRBV5-1 | CASSPIIKNTGELFF | TGCGCCAGCAGCCCCATAATCAAGAACACCGGGGAGCTGTTTTTT
TRBJ2-4 | many | - | TRBV20-1 | CSATPTREVKNIQYF | TGCAGTGCCACTCCGACCAGGGAAGTCAAAAACATTCAGTACTTC
TRBJ2-2 | many | TRBD2 | TRBV28 | CASIGTSGRASPPNTGELFF | TGTGCCAGCATCGGGACTAGCGGGAGGGCATCACCTCCGAACACCGGGGAGCTGTTTTTT
TRBJ2-7 | many | TRBD1 | TRBV20-1 | CSAQGGGVSSYEQYF | TGCAGTGCACAGGGGGGCGGGGTGAGCTCCTACGAGCAGTACTTC
TRBJ2-3 | many | TRBD1 | TRBV11-3 | CASSLDQTGSDTQYF | TGTGCCAGCAGCTTAGATCAGACAGGGTCAGATACGCAGTATTTT
TRBJ2-1 | many | - | TRBV5-1 | CASSLDDRAGEQFF | TGCGCCAGCAGCTTGGACGACAGGGCGGGGGAGCAGTTCTTC
TRBJ1-5 | many | - | TRBV27 | CASSLSPGGNQPQHF | TGTGCCAGCAGTTTATCCCCGGGCGGGAATCAGCCCCAGCATTTT
TRBJ2-3 | many | TRBD2 | TRBV11-2 | CASSFEAGGLSTDTQYF | TGTGCCAGCAGCTTTGAGGCGGGAGGGCTATCCACAGATACGCAGTATTTT
TRBJ2-7 | many | - | TRBV20-1 | CSASASQQGGNEQYF | TGCAGTGCTAGTGCCTCCCAGCAGGGTGGTAACGAGCAGTACTTC
TRBJ1-1 | many | TRBD1 | TRBV28 | CASSIDRGRRYTEAFF | TGTGCCAGCAGTATCGACAGGGGGCGGAGGTACACTGAAGCTTTCTTT
TRBJ2-1 | - | - | TRBV15 | CATSRERSSYNEQFF | TGTGCCACCAGCAGAGAAAGAAGCTCCTACAATGAGCAGTTCTTC
TRBJ2-3 | many | TRBD2 | TRBV7-3 | CASSPKGLAGGGDTQYF | TGTGCCAGCAGCCCAAAGGGACTAGCGGGAGGGGGAGATACGCAGTATTTT
TRBJ2-1 | - | - | TRBV20-1 | CSAKTQLNEQFF | TGCAGTGCTAAAACCCAACTCAATGAGCAGTTCTTC
TRBJ2-5 | many | - | TRBV28 | CASSYERGYKEEETQYF | TGTGCCAGCAGTTATGAACGGGGGTACAAAGAGGAAGAGACCCAGTACTTC
TRBJ2-1 | many | - | TRBV28 | CASSLAGIGSYNEQFF | TGTGCCAGCAGTTTAGCAGGGATAGGTTCCTACAATGAGCAGTTCTTC
TRBJ1-3 | few | - | TRBV15 | CATSTGLRNTIYF | TGTGCCACCAGCACAGGGCTTCGAAACACCATATATTTT
TRBJ2-1 | few | - | TRBV24-1 | CATESDQGQFF | TGTGCCACCGAGAGCGACCAAGGACAGTTCTTC
TRBJ2-3 | many | TRBD2 | TRBV12-3/TRBV12-4 | CASRGGTSRTDTQYF | TGTGCCAGCAGGGGGGGGACTAGCAGAACAGATACGCAGTATTTT